These 24 T cell receptor beta chains were all obtained from the same sample, sequenced in a study of shared clonotypes between healthy human individuals. Libraries were prepared by immunoSEQ multiplex PCR; TCRdb keeps only in-frame clonotypes and omits some of them. The table shows about 600,000 clones, with around 97% occurring only once. The sample comprised naive CD4+ T cells sorted from blood. Subset in this sample: CD45RA+ positively selected. These receptors were obtained from a woman in her thirties in good health.

In this sample, this clone turned up once. The V call is TRBV30, the J call TRBJ2-7; TRBD1 or TRBD2 may be the D gene (5 bases each). Germline V lookup: CDR1 GTSNPN, CDR2 SVGIG (reference sequence). The germline V and J ends were trimmed by 2 bases and 5 bases, with 10 bases remaining between them. This CDR3 is built from 12 residues. Here the CDR3 reads CAWSPRDDEQYF. Here the CDR3 DNA reads TGTGCCTGGAGTCCCAGGGACGACGAGCAGTACTTC.

This sequence joins TRBV5-1 and TRBJ1-1; 11 bases match TRBD1. Per the germline V gene, CDR1 is SGHRS and CDR2 is YFSETQ. Trimming cost V 4 bases and J 2 bases; bases outside gene matches: 4. CDR3 size: 15 residues. The CDR3 protein is CASSPGTGGNTEAFF. CDR3 DNA: TGCGCCAGCAGCCCCGGGACAGGGGGAAACACTGAAGCTTTCTTT.

J is TRBJ1-1 and V is TRBV29-1; tentative D call: TRBD1 (5 bases). Germline V lookup: CDR1 SQVTM, CDR2 ANQGSEA. Trimming stripped 5 bases from V and 2 bases from J, with 12 bases between. This CDR3 is built from 13 residues. This CDR3 is CSVPGRSNTEAFF. The DNA for the CDR3 is TGCAGCGTTCCGGGACGGAGTAACACTGAAGCTTTCTTT.

The V and J genes are TRBV28 and TRBJ1-2; no reliable D call. This CDR3 region has 12 residues. V lost 8 bases and J 4 bases, leaving 11 bases between the germline ends. Germline loops: CDR1 MDHEN, CDR2 SYDVKM. In DNA form, the CDR3 reads TGTGCCAGCGGCAGGTTGTTCTATGGCTACACCTTC. It yields the protein CASGRLFYGYTF.

This chain joins TRBV28 and TRBJ1-2, with D possibly being TRBD1 (5 bases). With 6 bases removed from V and 5 bases from J, the gap between germline ends came to 13 bases. From germline, CDR1 is MDHEN and CDR2 SYDVKM. The CDR3 spans 13 residues. CDR3: CASRRGLDYGYTF. In DNA form, the CDR3 reads TGTGCCAGCAGGAGGGGACTGGATTATGGCTACACCTTC.

The CDR3 DNA sequence: TGTGCCAGCAGCTCAACTAGCGGGAGGAACACCGGGGAGCTGTTTTTT. Translated: CASSSTSGRNTGELFF. The V call is TRBV11-2, the J call TRBJ2-2, with 11 bases matching TRBD2. This CDR3 has 16 residues. The germline gives CDR1 SGHAT, CDR2 FQNNGV. Trimming cost V 4 bases and J 1 base; bases outside gene matches: 2.

The chain couples TRBV7-2 to TRBJ2-1; TRBD2 matches at 9 bases. Germline V gene data show CDR1 as SGHTA and CDR2 as FQGNSA. This CDR3 has 16 amino acids. J lost 4 bases, V lost 5 bases, and 9 bases had no gene match. CDR3 coding DNA: TGTGCCAGCAGCCCCCGGAGTAGCGGGGGATACAATGAGCAGTTCTTC. Its protein is CASSPRSSGGYNEQFF.

The rearrangement links TRBV4-2 to TRBJ2-3; TRBD2 matches 7 bases. Germline loops: CDR1 LGHNA, CDR2 YNFKEQ. The V and J ends lost 4 bases and 0 bases, in that order; junction bases with no gene match: 13. The CDR3 consists of 18 residues. CDR3 coding DNA: TGTGCCAGCAGCCCGAGGGACGGGAGGATCTATAGCACAGATACGCAGTATTTT. Its protein is CASSPRDGRIYSTDTQYF.

This clone showed up just once. The chain is built from TRBV29-1 and TRBJ1-1, with a possible D match to TRBD1 (5 bases). Trimming cost V 6 bases and J 2 bases, with 16 bases left between them. Germline CDR1 reads SQVTM; CDR2 reads ANQGSEA. There are 14 residues in the CDR3. CDR3 loop: CSVQPGLRNTEAFF. The CDR3, as DNA: TGCAGCGTACAACCGGGACTCCGAAACACTGAAGCTTTCTTT.

The V and J genes are TRBV7-9 and TRBJ2-5, with D unclear. The V gene's germline CDR1 is SEHNR and CDR2 FQNEAQ (reference sequence). The CDR3 length is 12 residues. Trimming stripped 1 base from V and 5 bases from J, with 5 bases between. The CDR3 spells CASSLVLETQYF. Written as DNA, the CDR3 is TGTGCCAGCAGCTTAGTTCTGGAGACCCAGTACTTC.

The chain carries TRBV18 and TRBJ1-4; 10 bases are a match to TRBD1. V gave up 3 bases and J gave up 7 bases; unmatched junction bases: 5. Germline V gene sequence: CDR1 KGHSH, CDR2 LQKENI. CDR3 length: 15 amino acids. DNA for the CDR3: TGTGCCAGCTCACCGCGGACAGGGGGGGCTGAAAAACTGTTTTTT. Translating gives CASSPRTGGAEKLFF.

A note on this clone: Distinct nucleotide sequences in the sample also encode this CDR3. The rearrangement joins TRBV19 to TRBJ1-5; possible D gene TRBD1, 5 bases. Trimming left V 5 bases short and J 4 bases short, with 12 bases between. CDR1 and CDR2 (germline): LNHDA, SQIVND (reference sequence). There are 14 residues in the CDR3. The CDR3 DNA is TGTGCCAGTAGTCCCACTGGGGGAAATCAGCCCCAGCATTTT. It codes for CASSPTGGNQPQHF.

The CDR3 sequence is CASSPDGLNTEAFF. The CDR3 DNA follows: TGCGCCAGCAGCCCGGACGGGCTGAACACTGAAGCTTTCTTT. This rearrangement joins TRBV5-1 to TRBJ1-1; no clear D. V was shortened by 4 bases and J by 0 bases, with 10 bases between the two germline ends. CDR3 length equals 14 residues. Looked up from germline, CDR1 is SGHRS and CDR2 is YFSETQ.

The chain is built from TRBV2 and TRBJ1-5; D may be TRBD1 (5 bases). Germline CDR1 is SNHLY and CDR2 is FYNNEI. This CDR3 has 15 amino acids. Trimming stripped 6 bases from V and 0 bases from J, with 12 bases between. This CDR3 is CASRFDSNSNQPQHF. DNA of the CDR3: TGTGCCAGCAGGTTCGACAGTAATAGCAATCAGCCCCAGCATTTT.

This clone occurred once. V is TRBV7-9 and J is TRBJ2-7; D gene unclear. Looked up from germline, CDR1 is SEHNR and CDR2 is FQNEAQ (reference sequence). The CDR3 spans 14 residues. Trimming cost V 8 bases and J 2 bases, with 16 bases left between them. CDR3: CASVAGWVPYEQYF. The CDR3 region has the DNA TGTGCCAGCGTGGCCGGGTGGGTACCCTACGAGCAGTACTTC.

The chain combines TRBV19 with TRBJ2-1; possibly TRBD2 for D (5 bases). The CDR3 runs to 13 residues. CDR1 LNHDA and CDR2 SQIVND come from the germline V gene (reference sequence). V shed 1 base and J shed 5 bases, with 6 bases lying between them. The CDR3, as DNA: TGTGCCAGTAGTATAGTGCGGGACAATGAGCAGTTCTTC. As protein: CASSIVRDNEQFF.

The V call is TRBV9, the J call TRBJ2-3, with unresolved D. Trimming took off 1 base at V and 2 bases at J, with 14 bases between the two ends. Germline-derived CDR1 and CDR2 are SGDLS and YYNGEE. The CDR3 consists of 16 residues. The CDR3 nucleotides are TGTGCCAGCAGCGTAACCGGGTCGGCGATCACAGATACGCAGTATTTT. Translated, it gives CASSVTGSAITDTQYF.

The chain is built from TRBV7-9 and TRBJ2-7; D is possibly TRBD2 (6 bases). Germline-derived CDR1 and CDR2 are SEHNR and FQNEAQ (reference sequence). The CDR3 is 17 residues long. V gave up 5 bases and J gave up 0 bases, with 20 bases separating them. The CDR3, as DNA: TGTGCCAGCAGCCGACCTCCCCGGGACGGGAGCTCCTACGAGCAGTACTTC. Its protein is CASSRPPRDGSSYEQYF.

The chain couples TRBV25-1 to TRBJ2-5, with D possibly being TRBD1 or TRBD2 (5 bases each). Germline-derived CDR1 and CDR2 are MGHDK and SYGVNS. V was trimmed by 3 bases and J by 5 bases, leaving 16 bases between them. This CDR3 spans 15 amino acids. CDR3 DNA sequence: TGTGCCAGCAGTGAGGGGACGGTCCTGGGGGAGACCCAGTACTTC. Amino acid sequence: CASSEGTVLGETQYF.

This clone was recorded once. The chain is built from TRBV7-7 and TRBJ2-3, with no clear D. Between the trimmed V and J ends, which lost 0 bases and 2 bases, there was a span of 15 bases. CDR3 length: 17 amino acids. Germline V gene sequence: CDR1 SSHAT, CDR2 FNYEAQ (reference sequence). The CDR3 DNA reads TGTGCCAGCAGCTTAGCGCAGAAGCGACCTCCCACAGATACGCAGTATTTT. It specifies CASSLAQKRPPTDTQYF.

This clone has just one count. The chain links TRBV9 to TRBJ2-1; 11 nucleotides agree with TRBD2. Trimming took 0 bases from V and 0 from J; bases not matched to a gene: 5. CDR1 is SGDLS, CDR2 YYNGEE, per germline. CDR3 length equals 18 residues. CDR3: CASSVVGLAGLSYNEQFF. The CDR3 coding sequence is TGTGCCAGCAGCGTAGTCGGACTAGCGGGCCTCTCCTACAATGAGCAGTTCTTC.

This chain joins TRBV2 and TRBJ1-2; tentatively, D is TRBD1 (5 bases). CDR3 size: 12 residues. CDR1 is SNHLY, CDR2 FYNNEI, per germline. The V and J ends lost 6 bases and 4 bases respectively, with 9 bases between them. CDR3 nucleotides: TGTGCCAGCAGCCGGGACGGCTATGGCTACACCTTC. As protein: CASSRDGYGYTF.

In the case of this clone: The DNA is omitted, as the CDR3 cannot be located on it reliably, and the CDR3 follows TCRdb's listing. The chain couples TRBV28 to TRBJ1-3. 13 amino acids form the CDR3, both terminal residues included. From germline, CDR1 is MDHEN and CDR2 SYDVKM. CDR3: CASILDGGNTIYF.

The V call is TRBV11-2, the J call TRBJ2-7; D perhaps matches TRBD2 (6 bases). Germline CDR1 reads SGHAT; CDR2 reads FQNNGV. The CDR3 contains 15 residues. Trimming pared 4 bases from V and 0 bases from J, leaving 13 bases between. The CDR3 region is CASSYLGGVSYEQYF. The CDR3 DNA reads as TGTGCCAGCAGCTACCTGGGGGGTGTCTCCTACGAGCAGTACTTC.